These 14 T cell receptor beta chains were all obtained from the same sample, sequenced in a study of Graves' ophthalmopathy and Graves' hyperthyroidism. The authors amplified TCR beta CDR3 regions, and they did so from RNA transcripts for repertoire sequencing. RT-PCR was first run with HTBI primers, then multiplex PCR in a second round. TCRdb re-called the multiplex PCR reads with MiXCR, one entry per CDR3 protein. The table lists some 400,000 distinct CDR3 sequences, approximately 20% of them singletons. Source material: peripheral blood. All receptors derive from a woman younger than 35 with Graves' ophthalmopathy.

J is TRBJ2-4 and V is TRBV30; D gene ambiguous. The CDR3 consists of 13 residues. Germline V CDR1 and CDR2: GTSNPN, SVGIG (reference sequence). Trimming pared 6 bases from V and 2 bases from J, leaving 11 bases between. CDR3 amino acids: CACARSSKNIQYF. CDR3 sequence (DNA): TGTGCCTGCGCCCGCAGCTCCAAAAACATTCAGTACTTC.

This clonotype was counted a single time. J is TRBJ2-7 and V is TRBV6-5; 9 nucleotides align to TRBD1. The V gene end was trimmed by 3 bases and the J gene end by 7 bases; junction bases not matched to a gene: 10. The CDR3 extends over 15 amino acids. The germline V gene has CDR1 MNHEY and CDR2 SVGAGI. DNA for the CDR3: TGTGCCAGCAGTTATGCGACGGGACAGGGAGGAGAGCAGTACTTC. Translation: CASSYATGQGGEQYF.

The V gene is TRBV7-9, the J gene TRBJ1-1; unclear D gene. There are 14 residues in the CDR3. In germline, CDR1 is SEHNR, CDR2 FQNEAQ (reference sequence). V was clipped by 5 bases and J by 1 base, with 11 bases between them. CDR3 region: CASSESKWNTEAFF. In nucleotides, the CDR3 is TGTGCCAGCAGCGAGTCGAAGTGGAACACTGAAGCTTTCTTT.

This clonotype has at least ten counts. The chain has TRBV6-2 or TRBV6-3 and TRBJ2-7; 8 bases line up with TRBD2. This CDR3 spans 13 amino acids. Germline lookup yields CDR1 MNHEY and CDR2 SVGEGT. The J segment lost 5 bases and the V segment lost 8 bases, leaving 8 bases of the junction unmatched. CDR3: CASLRAGGNEQYF. The CDR3 DNA sequence: TGTGCCAGCCTCCGGGCGGGGGGCAACGAGCAGTACTTC.

At least ten counts were recorded for this clonotype. The chain recombines TRBV12-3 or TRBV12-4 with TRBJ1-5, with D perhaps matching TRBD1 (5 bases). Trimming shortened V by 1 base and J by 5 bases, and 9 bases separated the two germline ends. The CDR3 totals 14 residues. CDR3 amino acids: CASSLGGDHQPQHF. The CDR3 DNA reads TGTGCCAGCAGTTTAGGGGGGGATCATCAGCCCCAGCATTTT.

This clonotype was recorded at least ten times. The chain has TRBV11-2 and TRBJ2-7, with D hard to call. This CDR3 has 17 amino acids. Germline V gives CDR1 SGHAT, CDR2 FQNNGV. Trimming shortened V by 2 bases and J by 3 bases, and 20 bases separated the two germline ends. Here the CDR3 reads CASSLMGGRANYYEQYF. The CDR3 DNA reads as TGTGCCAGCAGCTTAATGGGTGGCAGAGCGAACTACTACGAGCAGTACTTC.

This clonotype was detected ten times or more. V gene TRBV29-1 combines with J gene TRBJ2-7; TRBD2 is a possible D gene (6 bases). V lost 7 bases, J lost 3 bases, and 10 bases lay in between. This CDR3 region has 11 residues. Germline loops: CDR1 SQVTM, CDR2 ANQGSEA. In nucleotides, the CDR3 is TGCAGCGGTAAGGAGGGCTACGAGCAGTACTTC. Its translation is CSGKEGYEQYF.

This clonotype was observed at least ten times. The chain employs TRBV7-2 and TRBJ2-7; D is perhaps TRBD2 (6 bases). Germline V lookup: CDR1 SGHTA, CDR2 FQGNSA. The V end was cut by 0 bases, the J end by 4 bases, with 19 bases between. The CDR3 runs 17 residues. The CDR3 protein is CASSLAGDGTWGYEQYF. Here the CDR3 DNA reads TGTGCCAGCAGCTTAGCTGGGGATGGGACTTGGGGATACGAGCAGTACTTC. The entire variable domain, with the rest obtained from reference TRBV7-2 and TRBJ2-7, is as follows: GAGVSQSPSNKVTEKGKDVELRCDPISGHTALYWYRQSLGQGLEFLIYFQGNSAPDKSGLPSDRFSAERTGGSVSTLTIQRTQQEDSAVYLCASSLAGDGTWGYEQYFGPGTRLTVT.

This clonotype was picked up many times. The chain is built from TRBV18 and TRBJ1-5; D not certain. This CDR3 has 12 residues. Germline V gives CDR1 KGHSH, CDR2 LQKENI. Trimming left V 0 bases short and J 10 bases short, with 7 bases between. Here the CDR3 DNA reads TGTGCCAGCTCACCACCAGGGAATCCCCAGCATTTT. Translation: CASSPPGNPQHF.

This clonotype was counted at least ten times. This chain links TRBV7-8 with TRBJ1-5; the D gene is possibly TRBD1 (5 bases). Germline V gene lookup returns CDR1 SGHVS and CDR2 FQNEAQ. V was pared by 0 bases and J by 7 bases, with 16 bases between. The length of the CDR3 is 16 residues. CDR3 coding DNA: TGTGCCAGCAGCTTAGCGCGGGTGGCAGGGAGACAGCCCCAGCATTTT. Its protein is CASSLARVAGRQPQHF.

This clonotype was seen ten or more times. The chain uses TRBV6-1 and TRBJ1-1; D may be TRBD1 (5 bases). CDR1 and CDR2 (germline): MNHNS, SASEGT. V lost 6 bases to trimming and J lost 6 bases, with 17 bases between them. The CDR3 is 14 amino acids. The chain's CDR3 is CASSRRSGAAEAFF. CDR3 sequence (DNA): TGTGCCAGCAGCCGTCGGAGTGGGGCCGCTGAAGCTTTCTTT.

The gene calls are TRBV30 and TRBJ1-6; D ambiguous. The germline V gene encodes CDR1 GTSNPN and CDR2 SVGIG (reference sequence). Trimming shortened V by 4 bases and J by 0 bases, and 10 bases separated the two germline ends. The CDR3 spans 15 residues. CDR3 region: CAWNTGNSYNSPLHF. CDR3 bases: TGTGCCTGGAACACGGGAAACTCCTATAATTCACCCCTCCACTTT.

This sequence joins TRBV30 and TRBJ1-5; TRBD1 matches 7 bases. The CDR3 is 15 residues long. Unmatched junction bases numbered 7, after V lost 1 base and J lost 4 bases. Germline CDR1 is GTSNPN and CDR2 is SVGIG (reference sequence). The CDR3: CAWSGGQIYNQPQHF. The CDR3 DNA reads TGTGCCTGGAGTGGGGGACAGATCTATAATCAGCCCCAGCATTTT.

In this sample, this clonotype turned up a few times. This chain joins TRBV12-3 or TRBV12-4 and TRBJ2-7, with TRBD2 matching 13 bases. Losses at the gene ends were 6 bases for V and 2 bases for J; bases not matched to a gene: 4. This CDR3 has 15 amino acids. The CDR3 DNA sequence: TGTGCCAGCAGCTCCGGGACTAGCGGGGCCTACGAGCAGTACTTC. This codes for CASSSGTSGAYEQYF.